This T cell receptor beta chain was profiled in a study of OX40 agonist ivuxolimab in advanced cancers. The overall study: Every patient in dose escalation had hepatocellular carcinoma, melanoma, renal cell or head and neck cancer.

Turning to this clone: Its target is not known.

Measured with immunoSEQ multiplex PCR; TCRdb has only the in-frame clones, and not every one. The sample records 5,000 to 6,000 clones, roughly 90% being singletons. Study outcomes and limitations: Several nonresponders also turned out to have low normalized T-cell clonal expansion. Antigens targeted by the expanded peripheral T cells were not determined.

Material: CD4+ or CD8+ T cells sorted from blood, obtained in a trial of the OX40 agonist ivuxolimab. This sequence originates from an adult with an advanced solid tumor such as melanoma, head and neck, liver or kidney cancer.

In DNA form, the CDR3 reads TGTGCCAGTAGAGACCCCGGTCGAGGCTCCTACAATGAGCAGTTCTTC. Protein: CASRDPGRGSYNEQFF. The chain recombines TRBV19 with TRBJ2-1, with D unresolved. This CDR3 contains 16 residues. CDR1 and CDR2 (germline): LNHDA, SQIVND (reference sequence). V shed 6 bases and J shed 0 bases, with 15 bases lying between them.